The present entry profiles one T cell receptor (beta chain) with its context. Its antigen remains unknown. CDR3 length: 13 amino acids. The germline V gene encodes CDR1 SQVTM and CDR2 ANQGSEA. With UMI labels, 5' RACE was used to prepare the TRB cDNA libraries. After re-calling the 5' RACE reads, TCRdb lists one entry per CDR3 protein, DNA absent. The table gives about 6,700 distinct CDR3 sequences; the top ten clones make up more than 1% of it. This sample was taken from a study of CXCR3-negative and CXCR3-positive naive CD8 T cells. General study findings and limits: Similarly elevated diversity marked both naive subsets, with memory CD8+ cells showing far lower diversity. Naive cells that were CXCR3-positive had more hydrophobic TRB CDR3s (compared with CXCR3-negative naive cells). Within a donor, both naive subsets shared TRBV-TRBJ usage, unlike memory cells.

V gene TRBV29-1 combines with J gene TRBJ1-2; TCRdb gives TRBD1 as the D gene, but with no DNA this cannot be confirmed. This clonotype was obtained from a human donor in good health. Some clones in this sample may be carry-over from other donors' samples. Sequencing used naive CXCR3+ CD8+ T cells from blood. The sample's subset: CD45RO-CCR7+CD27+CD95- naive CD8+ T cells expressing CXCR3 (TNR3+). The CDR3 protein is CSVEDEALYGYTF.